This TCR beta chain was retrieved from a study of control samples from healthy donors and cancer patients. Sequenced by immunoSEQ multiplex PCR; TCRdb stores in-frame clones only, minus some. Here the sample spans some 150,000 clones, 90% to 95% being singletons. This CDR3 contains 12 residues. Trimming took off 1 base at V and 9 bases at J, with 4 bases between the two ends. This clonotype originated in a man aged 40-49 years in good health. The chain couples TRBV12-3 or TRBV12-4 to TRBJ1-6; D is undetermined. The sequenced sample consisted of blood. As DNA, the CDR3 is TGTGCCAGCAGTTTAGGGCTTTCACCCCTCCACTTT. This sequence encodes CASSLGLSPLHF.